This TCR beta chain was found in a study of blood T cell repertoires in COVID-19. Here immunoSEQ multiplex PCR was the method, and the copy in TCRdb shows in-frame clones only, minus some. This table holds some 420,000 clones, approximately 90% found once. CDR1 is GTSNPN, CDR2 SVGIG, per germline (reference sequence). Trimming took 7 bases from V and 1 from J; bases not matched to a gene: 9. The CDR3 consists of 14 residues. The TCR sequence derives from a young man who had recovered from COVID-19. Sample: PBMCs or T cells enriched from blood (not recorded which). The chain is built from TRBV30 and TRBJ2-7, with 8 bases aligning to TRBD1. CDR3 DNA: TGTGCCTCCTCCGGGACAGGCTGGTCCTACGAGCAGTACTTC. This translates into CASSGTGWSYEQYF.